One and the same sample provided the 9 T cell receptor beta chains below, sequenced in a study of early T cells in non-severe SARS-CoV-2 infection. One entry per CDR3 protein, called by TCRdb with MiXCR from the 5' RACE reads. The profile covers 80,000 to 100,000 distinct CDR3 sequences, with more than 9.5% appearing a single time and less than 5.5% taken by the ten largest. Specimen: whole blood, collected at baseline. Receptors were obtained from an adult who was a healthcare worker with PCR-confirmed SARS-CoV-2 infection or an uninfected control (not recorded which).

This clonotype has just a few counts. The chain joins TRBV29-1 to TRBJ1-2; perhaps TRBD1 as D (5 bases). The germline V and J ends were trimmed by 3 bases and 6 bases, with 8 bases remaining between them. CDR1 is SQVTM and CDR2 is ANQGSEA in the germline V gene. The CDR3 is made up of 11 amino acids. This CDR3 reads CSVDRDNGYTF. Here the CDR3 DNA reads TGCAGCGTTGACAGGGATAATGGCTACACCTTC.

Worth noting for this clonotype: Possible read error: a much larger clone is one base away. The chain is built from TRBV29-1 and TRBJ1-1; 9 positions agree with TRBD1. CDR1 and CDR2 (germline): SQVTM, ANQGSEA. The CDR3 loop spans 13 amino acids. The CDR3 coding sequence is TGCAGCGTAACAGGGGGCCGGGACACTGAAACTTTCTTT. Amino acid sequence: CSVTGGRDTETFF.

This clonotype was seen at least ten times. The V gene is TRBV10-3, the J gene TRBJ1-2; the D gene is possibly TRBD1 (6 bases). From germline, CDR1 is ENHRY and CDR2 SYGVKD. V was shortened by 2 bases and J by 8 bases, with 15 bases between the two germline ends. The length of the CDR3 is 14 residues. The CDR3, as DNA: TGTGCCATCAGTGAGCCCTCCAGGGGAGGGGGCTACACCTTC. Its translation: CAISEPSRGGGYTF.

In this sample, this clonotype turned up many times. J is TRBJ1-5 and V is TRBV9, with no clear D. The germline V gene has CDR1 SGDLS and CDR2 YYNGEE. The ends were cut back, 0 bases at V and 5 bases at J, with 6 bases in the middle. The CDR3 contains 13 residues. CDR3 nucleotides: TGTGCCAGCAGCGTAGGACCGGATCAGCCCCAGCATTTT. Translating gives CASSVGPDQPQHF.

This clonotype was picked up a small number of times. The V and J genes are TRBV5-8 and TRBJ2-3, with D possibly called TRBD1 or TRBD2 (6 bases each). CDR1 SGHTS and CDR2 YDEGEE come from the germline V gene. This CDR3 comprises 18 residues. Trimming took off 4 bases at V and 1 base at J, with 22 bases between the two ends. CDR3: CASSRTLQGGFGTDTQYF. CDR3 DNA sequence: TGTGCCAGCAGCCGTACCTTACAAGGGGGGTTCGGCACAGATACGCAGTATTTT.

The J gene is TRBJ2-5, the V gene TRBV11-2; D is uncertain. This CDR3 contains 14 residues. Germline CDR1 and CDR2: SGHAT and FQNNGV. V was clipped by 4 bases and J by 2 bases, with 11 bases between them. CDR3 in amino acids: CASSYQENQETQYF. For the CDR3, the DNA is TGTGCCAGCAGCTATCAAGAGAATCAAGAGACCCAGTACTTC.

This clonotype was counted between two and nine times. This chain links TRBV12-3 or TRBV12-4 with TRBJ2-5; D unclear. CDR3 length: 11 residues. V lost 9 bases and J 6 bases, leaving 11 bases between the germline ends. The CDR3 here is CASWTEKTQYF. The CDR3 DNA is TGTGCCAGTTGGACGGAAAAGACCCAGTACTTC.

This clonotype turned up a few times. The chain employs TRBV4-3 and TRBJ2-5, with D perhaps TRBD1 (5 bases). The CDR3 extends over 16 amino acids. CDR1 and CDR2 from the germline V gene are LGHNA and YSLEER. V was cut by 0 bases and J by 4 bases, with 15 bases left in between. The CDR3 region is CASSQDKGILGETQYF. DNA for the CDR3: TGCGCCAGCAGCCAAGATAAGGGGATTCTCGGAGAGACCCAGTACTTC.

In its sample, this clonotype was seen a few times. The chain combines TRBV20-1 with TRBJ1-1; no reliable D call. The V gene's germline CDR1 is DFQATT and CDR2 SNEGSKA (reference sequence). The length of the CDR3 is 11 residues. V lost 0 bases to trimming and J lost 5 bases, with 4 bases between them. CDR3 nucleotide sequence: TGCAGTGCTAGAGAGCTGACTGAAGCTTTCTTT. Its translation: CSARELTEAFF.